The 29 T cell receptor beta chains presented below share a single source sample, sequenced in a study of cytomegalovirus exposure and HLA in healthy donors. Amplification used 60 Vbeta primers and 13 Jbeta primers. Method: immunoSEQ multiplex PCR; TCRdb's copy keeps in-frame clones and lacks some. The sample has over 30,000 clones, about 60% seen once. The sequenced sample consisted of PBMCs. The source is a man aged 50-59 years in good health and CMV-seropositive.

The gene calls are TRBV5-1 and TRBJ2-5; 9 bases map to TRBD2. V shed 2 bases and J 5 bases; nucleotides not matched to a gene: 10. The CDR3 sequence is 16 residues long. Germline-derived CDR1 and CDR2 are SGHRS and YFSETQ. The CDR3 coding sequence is TGCGCCAGCAGCTTTGCTAGCGGGGAGGTTAGGGAGACCCAGTACTTC. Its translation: CASSFASGEVRETQYF.

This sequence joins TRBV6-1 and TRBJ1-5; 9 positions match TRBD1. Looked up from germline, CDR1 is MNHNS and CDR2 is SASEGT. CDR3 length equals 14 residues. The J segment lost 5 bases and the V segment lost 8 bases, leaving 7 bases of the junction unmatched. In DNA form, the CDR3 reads TGTGCCAGCGGAAGACAGGGGGGGTATCAGCCCCAGCATTTT. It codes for CASGRQGGYQPQHF.

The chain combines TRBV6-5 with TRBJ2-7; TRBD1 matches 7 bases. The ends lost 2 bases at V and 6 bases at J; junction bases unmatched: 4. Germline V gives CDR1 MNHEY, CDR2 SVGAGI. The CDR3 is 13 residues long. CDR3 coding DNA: TGTGCCAGCAGTTACGCAGGGGGAATCGAGCAGTACTTC. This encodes CASSYAGGIEQYF.

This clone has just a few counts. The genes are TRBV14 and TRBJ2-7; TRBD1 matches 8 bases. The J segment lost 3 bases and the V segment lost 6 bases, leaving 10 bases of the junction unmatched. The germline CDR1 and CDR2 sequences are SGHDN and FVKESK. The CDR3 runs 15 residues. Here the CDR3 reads CASRRGQGLFYEQYF. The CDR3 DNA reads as TGTGCCAGCAGAAGAGGACAGGGTTTGTTCTACGAGCAGTACTTC.

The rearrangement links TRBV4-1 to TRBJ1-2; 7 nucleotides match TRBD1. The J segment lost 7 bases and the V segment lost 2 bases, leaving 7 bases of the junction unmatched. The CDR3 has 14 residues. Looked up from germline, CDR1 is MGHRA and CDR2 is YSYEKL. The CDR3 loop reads CASSQLTGVRGYTF. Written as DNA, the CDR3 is TGCGCCAGCAGCCAACTTACAGGGGTCCGTGGCTACACCTTC.

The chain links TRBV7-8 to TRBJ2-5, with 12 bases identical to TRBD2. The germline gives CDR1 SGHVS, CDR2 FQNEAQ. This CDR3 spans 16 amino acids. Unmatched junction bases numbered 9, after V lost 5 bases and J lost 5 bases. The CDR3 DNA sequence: TGTGCCAGCAGCCCAAGAGGACTAGCGGGACGGGAGACCCAGTACTTC. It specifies CASSPRGLAGRETQYF.

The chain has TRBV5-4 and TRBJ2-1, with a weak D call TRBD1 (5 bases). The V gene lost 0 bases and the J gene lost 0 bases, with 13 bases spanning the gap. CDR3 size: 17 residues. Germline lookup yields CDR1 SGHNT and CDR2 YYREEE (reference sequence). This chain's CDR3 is CASSLVSGLDSYNEQFF. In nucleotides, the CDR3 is TGTGCCAGCAGCTTGGTTTCAGGGCTAGACTCCTACAATGAGCAGTTCTTC.

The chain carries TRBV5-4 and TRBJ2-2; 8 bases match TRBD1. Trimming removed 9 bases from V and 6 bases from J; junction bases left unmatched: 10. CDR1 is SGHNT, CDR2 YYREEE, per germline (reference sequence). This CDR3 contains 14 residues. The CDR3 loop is CATSPGQVAGELFF. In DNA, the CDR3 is TGTGCCACCTCGCCGGGACAGGTCGCCGGGGAGCTGTTTTTT.

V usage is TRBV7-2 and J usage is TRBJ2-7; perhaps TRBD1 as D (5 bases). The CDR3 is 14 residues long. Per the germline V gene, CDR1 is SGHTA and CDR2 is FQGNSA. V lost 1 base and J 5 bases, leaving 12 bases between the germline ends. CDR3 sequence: CASSLGRVVNEQYF. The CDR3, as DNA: TGTGCCAGCAGCTTAGGCAGGGTAGTCAACGAGCAGTACTTC.

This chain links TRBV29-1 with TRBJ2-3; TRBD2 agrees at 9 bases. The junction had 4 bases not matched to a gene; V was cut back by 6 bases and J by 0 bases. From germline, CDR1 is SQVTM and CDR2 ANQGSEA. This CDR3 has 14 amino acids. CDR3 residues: CSVDTSGSTDTQYF. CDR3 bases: TGCAGCGTCGATACTAGCGGGAGCACAGATACGCAGTATTTT.

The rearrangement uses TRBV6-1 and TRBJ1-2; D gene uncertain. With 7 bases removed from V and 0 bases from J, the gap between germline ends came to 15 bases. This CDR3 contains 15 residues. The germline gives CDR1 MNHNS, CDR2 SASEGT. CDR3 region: CASTRRLESNYGYTF. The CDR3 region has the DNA TGTGCCAGCACTAGAAGGCTAGAGTCTAACTATGGCTACACCTTC.

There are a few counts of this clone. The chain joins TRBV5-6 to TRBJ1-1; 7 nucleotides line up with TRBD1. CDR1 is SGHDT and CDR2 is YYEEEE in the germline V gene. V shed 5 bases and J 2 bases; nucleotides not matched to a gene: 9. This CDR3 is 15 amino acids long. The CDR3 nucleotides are TGTGCCAGCAGGCCGAACAGGGGCCGTAACACTGAAGCTTTCTTT. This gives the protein CASRPNRGRNTEAFF.

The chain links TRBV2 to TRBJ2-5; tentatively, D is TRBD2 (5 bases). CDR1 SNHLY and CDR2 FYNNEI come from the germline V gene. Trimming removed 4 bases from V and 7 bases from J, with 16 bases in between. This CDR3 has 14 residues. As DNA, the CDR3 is TGTGCCAGCAGTGTCTCTCGGGGTACGGGGACCCAGTACTTC. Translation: CASSVSRGTGTQYF.

CDR3 DNA sequence: TGTGCCAGCAGCCCAACTACGAGCTCCTACGAGCAGTACTTC. This sequence encodes CASSPTTSSYEQYF. The chain carries TRBV7-9 and TRBJ2-7, with unresolved D. This CDR3 contains 14 residues. CDR1 is SEHNR and CDR2 is FQNEAQ in the germline V gene (reference sequence). The ends were cut back, 5 bases at V and 0 bases at J, with 11 bases in the middle.

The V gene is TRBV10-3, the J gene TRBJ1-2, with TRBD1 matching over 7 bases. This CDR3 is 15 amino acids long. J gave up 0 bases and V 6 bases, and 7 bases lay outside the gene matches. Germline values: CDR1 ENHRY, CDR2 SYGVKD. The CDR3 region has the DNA TGTGCCATCAGCCCGACAGGGAGTTCTAACTATGGCTACACCTTC. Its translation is CAISPTGSSNYGYTF.

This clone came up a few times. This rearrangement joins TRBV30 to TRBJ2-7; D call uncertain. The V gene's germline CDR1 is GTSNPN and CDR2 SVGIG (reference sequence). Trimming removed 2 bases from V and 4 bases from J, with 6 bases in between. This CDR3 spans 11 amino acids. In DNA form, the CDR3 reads TGTGCCTGGAGTACCAGTTACGAGCAGTACTTC. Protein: CAWSTSYEQYF.

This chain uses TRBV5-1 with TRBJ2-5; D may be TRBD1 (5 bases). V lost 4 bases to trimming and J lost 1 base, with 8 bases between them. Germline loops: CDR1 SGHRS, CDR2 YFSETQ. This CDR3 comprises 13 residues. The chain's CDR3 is CASSIQAQETQYF. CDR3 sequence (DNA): TGCGCCAGCAGCATACAGGCCCAAGAGACCCAGTACTTC.

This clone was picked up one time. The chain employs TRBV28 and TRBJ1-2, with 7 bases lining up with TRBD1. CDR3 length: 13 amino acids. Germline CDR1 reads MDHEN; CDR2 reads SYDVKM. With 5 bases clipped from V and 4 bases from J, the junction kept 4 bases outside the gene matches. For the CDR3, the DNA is TGTGCCAGCAGTCTTACAGGGGTCTATGGCTACACCTTC. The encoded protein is CASSLTGVYGYTF.

The CDR3 loop reads CSVRFLGEGGNQPQHF. As DNA, the CDR3 is TGCAGCGTCCGTTTCTTAGGGGAAGGGGGCAATCAGCCCCAGCATTTT. The V gene is TRBV29-1, the J gene TRBJ1-5, with D possibly TRBD1 on 5 matching bases. Trimming pared 6 bases from V and 2 bases from J, leaving 20 bases between. The CDR3 runs to 16 residues. Per the germline V gene, CDR1 is SQVTM and CDR2 is ANQGSEA.

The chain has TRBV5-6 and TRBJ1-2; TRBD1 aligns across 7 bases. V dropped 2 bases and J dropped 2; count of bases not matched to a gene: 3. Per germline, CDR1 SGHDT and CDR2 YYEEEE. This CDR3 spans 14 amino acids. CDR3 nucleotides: TGTGCCAGCAGCTTCCGGGACAGCAACTATGGCTACACCTTC. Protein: CASSFRDSNYGYTF.

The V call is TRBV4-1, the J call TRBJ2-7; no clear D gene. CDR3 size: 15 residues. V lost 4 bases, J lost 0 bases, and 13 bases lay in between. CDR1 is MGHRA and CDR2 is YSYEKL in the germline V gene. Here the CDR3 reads CASSRQLQSSYEQYF. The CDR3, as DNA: TGCGCCAGCAGCCGACAACTTCAGAGCTCCTACGAGCAGTACTTC.

The DNA for the CDR3 is TGCAGCGTTGGTTCGGGGCAAGAGACCCAGTACTTC. This gives the protein CSVGSGQETQYF. V is TRBV29-1 and J is TRBJ2-5, with D maybe TRBD2 (5 bases). Deletions cut 4 bases from V and 2 bases from J, with 8 bases between. This CDR3 spans 12 amino acids. Germline assignment: CDR1 SQVTM and CDR2 ANQGSEA.

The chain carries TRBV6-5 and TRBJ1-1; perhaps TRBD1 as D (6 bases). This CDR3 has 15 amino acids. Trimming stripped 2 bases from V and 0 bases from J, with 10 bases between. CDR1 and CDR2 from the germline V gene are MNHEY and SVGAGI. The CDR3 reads CASSYAGQLNTEAFF. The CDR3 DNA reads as TGTGCCAGCAGTTACGCCGGACAGTTGAACACTGAAGCTTTCTTT.

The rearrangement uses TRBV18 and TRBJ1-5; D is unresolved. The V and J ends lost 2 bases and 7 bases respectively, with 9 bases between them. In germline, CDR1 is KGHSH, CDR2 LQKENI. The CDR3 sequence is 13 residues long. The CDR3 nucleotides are TGTGCCAGCTCACCAACCCGAGCCCAGCCCCAGCATTTT. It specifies CASSPTRAQPQHF.

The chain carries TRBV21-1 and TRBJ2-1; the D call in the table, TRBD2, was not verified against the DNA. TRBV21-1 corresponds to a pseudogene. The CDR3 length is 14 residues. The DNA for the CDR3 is TGTGCCAGCATCATAGCGGGAGCGAGCAATGAGCAGTTCTTC. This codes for CASIIAGASNEQFF.

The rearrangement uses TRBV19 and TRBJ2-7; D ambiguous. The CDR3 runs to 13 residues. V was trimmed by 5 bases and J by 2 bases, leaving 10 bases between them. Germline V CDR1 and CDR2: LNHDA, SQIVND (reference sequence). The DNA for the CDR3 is TGTGCCAGTAGTGTGACACCAGCCTACGAGCAGTACTTC. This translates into CASSVTPAYEQYF.

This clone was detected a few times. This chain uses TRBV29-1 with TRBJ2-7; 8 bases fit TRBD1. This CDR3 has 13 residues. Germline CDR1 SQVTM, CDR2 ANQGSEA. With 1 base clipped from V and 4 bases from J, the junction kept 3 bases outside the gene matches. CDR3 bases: TGCAGCGTTGAAGCAGGGGGCATATACGAGCAGTACTTC. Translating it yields CSVEAGGIYEQYF.

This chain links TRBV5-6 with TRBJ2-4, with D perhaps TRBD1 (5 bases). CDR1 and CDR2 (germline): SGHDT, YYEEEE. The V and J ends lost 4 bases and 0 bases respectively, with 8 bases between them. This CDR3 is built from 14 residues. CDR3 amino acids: CASSARVAKNIQYF. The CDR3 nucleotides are TGTGCCAGCAGCGCCAGGGTAGCCAAAAACATTCAGTACTTC.

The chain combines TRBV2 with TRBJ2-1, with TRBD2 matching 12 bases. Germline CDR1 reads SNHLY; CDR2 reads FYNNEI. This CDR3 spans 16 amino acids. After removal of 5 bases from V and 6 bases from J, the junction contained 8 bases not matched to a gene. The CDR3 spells CASSHKTSGSPNEQFF. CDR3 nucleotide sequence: TGTGCCAGCAGTCATAAGACTAGCGGGAGTCCCAATGAGCAGTTCTTC.